The clone carrying this T cell receptor (beta chain) was seen ten or more times. This library used around 400 ng RNA and molecular barcoded adaptors spanning alpha/delta and beta/gamma chains. TCRdb processed the reads anew with MiXCR; each CDR3 protein has one entry. The table shows 40,000 to 50,000 distinct CDR3 sequences, with over 10% occurring only once. This entry belongs to a study of read filtering for tumor transcriptome and immune sequencing. CDR3 length: 13 amino acids. The germline V and J ends were trimmed by 7 bases and 0 bases, with 6 bases remaining between them. Germline CDR1 MNHNY, CDR2 SVGAGI (reference sequence).

The rearrangement links TRBV6-6 to TRBJ2-2; D ambiguous. Sequenced material: a population of CD138-negative cells sorted from bone marrow. The receptor's source is a donor over 35 with multiple myeloma. CDR3: CASIGPNTGELFF. CDR3 bases: TGTGCCAGCATCGGGCCGAACACCGGGGAGCTGTTTTTT.